This T cell receptor (beta chain) was sequenced for a study of cytomegalovirus exposure and HLA in healthy donors. Profiled with immunoSEQ multiplex PCR; TCRdb holds only in-frame clones, not every one. The sample shows 90,000 to 130,000 clones, roughly 87% of them seen only once. Germline V gives CDR1 MNHNS, CDR2 SASEGT. V gave up 2 bases and J gave up 3 bases; unmatched junction bases: 10. CDR3 length: 17 residues. Sequencing input: PBMCs. This TCR was sampled from a woman aged 18-29 years in good health and CMV-seronegative. V gene TRBV6-1 combines with J gene TRBJ1-5, with 7 bases aligning to TRBD1. CDR3 nucleotide sequence: TGTGCCAGCAGTGAACTAAACCGGGACAGCTTCAATCAGCCCCAGCATTTT. This encodes CASSELNRDSFNQPQHF.